Listed below are T cell receptor beta chains from one sample, sequenced in a study of T cell responses to AZD1222 COVID-19 vaccine. Sequenced by immunoSEQ multiplex PCR; TCRdb stores in-frame clones only, minus some. The table lists about 99,000 clones, over 90% of them singletons. The material was peripheral blood, obtained on day 0 of AZD1222 vaccination. These receptor sequences come from an adult in good health. Each CDR3 is given with its conserved first and last residue. Fields, in order: V gene, D gene, J gene, clone size, CDR3 protein, CDR3 DNA. D genes are given only for firm matches. Expanded clones are given a class, and other clones once, few, many or no size at all.

v_gene: TRBV29-1; d_gene: NA; j_gene: TRBJ1-5; abundance: NA; CDR3aa: CSVETSSNQPQHF; CDR3nt: TGCAGCGTTGAAACCTCTAGCAATCAGCCCCAGCATTTT
v_gene: TRBV3-1/TRBV3-2; d_gene: NA; j_gene: TRBJ2-1; abundance: NA; CDR3aa: CASSQLLDNEQFF; CDR3nt: TGTGCCAGCAGCCAACTACTCGACAATGAGCAGTTCTTC
v_gene: TRBV7-2; d_gene: TRBD1; j_gene: TRBJ2-3; abundance: NA; CDR3aa: CASRFSGTGSDTQYF; CDR3nt: TGTGCCAGCAGATTTTCCGGGACAGGGTCAGATACGCAGTATTTT
v_gene: TRBV5-6; d_gene: TRBD2; j_gene: TRBJ2-5; abundance: NA; CDR3aa: CASSLVSGAQETQYF; CDR3nt: TGTGCCAGCAGCTTGGTCAGCGGGGCACAAGAGACCCAGTACTTC
v_gene: TRBV28; d_gene: NA; j_gene: TRBJ1-2; abundance: NA; CDR3aa: CASNTALTGNYGYTF; CDR3nt: TGTGCCAGCAATACGGCCCTCACAGGGAACTATGGCTACACCTTC
v_gene: TRBV5-6; d_gene: NA; j_gene: TRBJ1-6; abundance: NA; CDR3aa: CASSQDLRSPLHF; CDR3nt: TGTGCCAGCAGCCAAGATTTACGTTCACCCCTCCACTTT
v_gene: TRBV4-2; d_gene: NA; j_gene: TRBJ1-6; abundance: NA; CDR3aa: CASGRADNSPLHF; CDR3nt: TGTGCCAGCGGACGGGCGGATAATTCACCCCTCCACTTT
v_gene: TRBV7-2; d_gene: TRBD1; j_gene: TRBJ2-7; abundance: NA; CDR3aa: CASSSDSGTGIYEQYF; CDR3nt: TGTGCCAGCAGCTCCGACTCCGGGACAGGAATCTACGAGCAGTACTTC
v_gene: TRBV7-3; d_gene: TRBD2; j_gene: TRBJ2-7; abundance: NA; CDR3aa: CASSLGTSGTYEQYF; CDR3nt: TGTGCCAGCAGCTTGGGGACTAGCGGAACCTACGAGCAGTACTTC
v_gene: TRBV30; d_gene: NA; j_gene: TRBJ2-3; abundance: once; CDR3aa: CAWSVLRSTDTQYF; CDR3nt: TGTGCCTGGAGTGTACTGCGGTCCACAGATACGCAGTATTTT
v_gene: TRBV5-1; d_gene: TRBD2; j_gene: TRBJ2-5; abundance: NA; CDR3aa: CASSRTSGKETQYF; CDR3nt: TGCGCCAGCAGCCGGACTAGCGGAAAAGAGACCCAGTACTTC
v_gene: TRBV30; d_gene: TRBD1; j_gene: TRBJ1-1; abundance: NA; CDR3aa: CAWADRGTEAFF; CDR3nt: TGTGCCTGGGCTGACAGGGGGACTGAAGCTTTCTTT
v_gene: TRBV6-5; d_gene: NA; j_gene: TRBJ1-2; abundance: NA; CDR3aa: CASSYSGLTNYGYTF; CDR3nt: TGTGCCAGCAGTTACTCTGGCCTAACTAACTATGGCTACACCTTC
v_gene: TRBV27; d_gene: NA; j_gene: TRBJ2-7; abundance: NA; CDR3aa: CASSNRADEQYF; CDR3nt: TGTGCCAGCAGCAACAGGGCTGACGAGCAGTACTTC
v_gene: TRBV2; d_gene: TRBD1; j_gene: TRBJ1-1; abundance: NA; CDR3aa: CASSRTGGGTEAFF; CDR3nt: TGTGCCAGCAGCAGAACAGGGGGAGGTACTGAAGCTTTCTTT
v_gene: TRBV2; d_gene: NA; j_gene: TRBJ1-5; abundance: NA; CDR3aa: CASSERGGTSQPQHF; CDR3nt: TGTGCCAGCAGTGAGAGGGGGGGGACCAGTCAGCCCCAGCATTTT
v_gene: TRBV7-2; d_gene: TRBD2; j_gene: TRBJ2-1; abundance: NA; CDR3aa: CASSSRTSPNEQFF; CDR3nt: TGTGCCAGCAGCTCGCGGACTAGCCCCAATGAGCAGTTCTTC
v_gene: TRBV20-1; d_gene: NA; j_gene: TRBJ1-1; abundance: NA; CDR3aa: CSPGGTEAFF; CDR3nt: TGCAGTCCCGGTGGCACTGAAGCTTTCTTT
v_gene: TRBV5-1; d_gene: TRBD1; j_gene: TRBJ1-2; abundance: NA; CDR3aa: CASSSGVGTGHRRYTF; CDR3nt: TGCGCCAGCAGCTCCGGGGTAGGGACAGGGCATAGGCGCTACACCTTC
v_gene: TRBV2; d_gene: TRBD2; j_gene: TRBJ2-7; abundance: NA; CDR3aa: CASTWGSGSYEQYF; CDR3nt: TGTGCCAGCACCTGGGGTAGCGGGAGCTACGAGCAGTACTTC
v_gene: TRBV9; d_gene: NA; j_gene: TRBJ2-5; abundance: once; CDR3aa: CASSAQGQGGETQYF; CDR3nt: TGTGCCAGCAGCGCACAAGGGCAGGGTGGAGAGACCCAGTACTTC
v_gene: TRBV29-1; d_gene: TRBD1; j_gene: TRBJ2-7; abundance: NA; CDR3aa: CSAGRQGSYEQYF; CDR3nt: TGCAGCGCCGGGAGACAGGGGTCCTACGAGCAGTACTTC
v_gene: TRBV11-3; d_gene: TRBD1; j_gene: TRBJ2-7; abundance: NA; CDR3aa: CASSSVPGQAYEQYF; CDR3nt: TGTGCCAGCAGCTCGGTACCGGGACAGGCCTACGAGCAGTACTTC
v_gene: TRBV2; d_gene: NA; j_gene: TRBJ1-1; abundance: once; CDR3aa: CASSERGGTEAFF; CDR3nt: TGTGCCAGCAGTGAGCGGGGTGGGACTGAAGCTTTCTTT
v_gene: TRBV4-1; d_gene: NA; j_gene: TRBJ1-1; abundance: NA; CDR3aa: CASSQAAGANTEAFF; CDR3nt: TGCGCCAGCAGCCAAGCGGCAGGGGCGAACACTGAAGCTTTCTTT
v_gene: TRBV7-9; d_gene: NA; j_gene: TRBJ1-2; abundance: NA; CDR3aa: CASSLEQAFGKPNYGYTF; CDR3nt: TGTGCCAGCAGCTTAGAACAGGCATTCGGAAAGCCAAACTATGGCTACACCTTC
v_gene: TRBV5-6; d_gene: NA; j_gene: TRBJ2-3; abundance: NA; CDR3aa: CASSLWAGTDTQYF; CDR3nt: TGTGCCAGCAGCTTGTGGGCGGGTACAGATACGCAGTATTTT
v_gene: TRBV4-2; d_gene: TRBD2; j_gene: TRBJ2-7; abundance: NA; CDR3aa: CASSQRLAGSYEQYF; CDR3nt: TGTGCCAGCAGCCAACGACTAGCGGGATCCTACGAGCAGTACTTC
v_gene: TRBV3-1/TRBV3-2; d_gene: TRBD2; j_gene: TRBJ2-3; abundance: NA; CDR3aa: CASSTSGRTTDTQYF; CDR3nt: TGTGCCAGCAGCACGAGCGGGAGGACCACAGATACGCAGTATTTT
v_gene: TRBV19; d_gene: NA; j_gene: TRBJ2-1; abundance: NA; CDR3aa: CASRSYGDEQFF; CDR3nt: TGTGCCAGTAGGTCTTACGGAGATGAGCAGTTCTTC
v_gene: TRBV18; d_gene: NA; j_gene: TRBJ2-5; abundance: NA; CDR3aa: CASSPPTIKETQYF; CDR3nt: TGTGCCAGCTCACCCCCGACTATCAAGGAGACCCAGTACTTC
v_gene: TRBV5-8; d_gene: TRBD1; j_gene: TRBJ2-5; abundance: NA; CDR3aa: CASSLGQGISETQYF; CDR3nt: TGTGCCAGCAGCTTGGGACAGGGGATCTCCGAGACCCAGTACTTC
v_gene: TRBV7-9; d_gene: NA; j_gene: TRBJ1-5; abundance: NA; CDR3aa: CASSLGTVNQPQHF; CDR3nt: TGTGCCAGCAGCTTAGGGACAGTAAATCAGCCCCAGCATTTT
v_gene: TRBV4-2; d_gene: TRBD1; j_gene: TRBJ2-7; abundance: NA; CDR3aa: CASSPARTGHYEQYF; CDR3nt: TGTGCCAGCAGCCCCGCCAGGACAGGGCACTACGAGCAGTACTTC
v_gene: TRBV6-5; d_gene: TRBD1; j_gene: TRBJ2-1; abundance: NA; CDR3aa: CASSSGTVNEQFF; CDR3nt: TGTGCCAGCAGTTCCGGGACAGTCAATGAGCAGTTCTTC
v_gene: TRBV6-2/TRBV6-3; d_gene: NA; j_gene: TRBJ2-7; abundance: few; CDR3aa: CASSPRGTASYEQYF; CDR3nt: TGTGCCAGCAGCCCTCGCGGGACCGCGTCCTACGAGCAGTACTTC
v_gene: TRBV20-1; d_gene: NA; j_gene: TRBJ2-3; abundance: NA; CDR3aa: CSASAPSFSGTDTQYF; CDR3nt: TGCAGTGCTAGTGCCCCTTCCTTTTCGGGGACAGATACGCAGTATTTT
v_gene: TRBV10-3; d_gene: TRBD1; j_gene: TRBJ2-5; abundance: NA; CDR3aa: CAISGDRGQETQYF; CDR3nt: TGTGCCATCAGTGGGGACAGGGGTCAAGAGACCCAGTACTTC
v_gene: TRBV5-1; d_gene: NA; j_gene: TRBJ1-2; abundance: NA; CDR3aa: CASSQETNNYGYTF; CDR3nt: TGCGCCAGCAGTCAAGAGACAAATAACTATGGCTACACCTTC
v_gene: TRBV10-3; d_gene: NA; j_gene: TRBJ2-2; abundance: once; CDR3aa: CAISPYGVNTGELFF; CDR3nt: TGTGCCATCAGCCCATACGGGGTTAACACCGGGGAGCTGTTTTTT
v_gene: TRBV29-1; d_gene: NA; j_gene: TRBJ2-3; abundance: NA; CDR3aa: CSVHPAYTDTQYF; CDR3nt: TGCAGCGTTCATCCAGCCTACACAGATACGCAGTATTTT
v_gene: TRBV2; d_gene: NA; j_gene: TRBJ2-7; abundance: NA; CDR3aa: CASSEGSWDSRTQQYF; CDR3nt: TGTGCCAGCAGTGAAGGGTCCTGGGACTCCCGAACGCAGCAGTACTTC
v_gene: TRBV7-2; d_gene: TRBD2; j_gene: TRBJ2-7; abundance: NA; CDR3aa: CASSLRLAGVYEQYF; CDR3nt: TGTGCCAGCAGCTTAAGGCTAGCGGGAGTCTACGAGCAGTACTTC
v_gene: TRBV5-1; d_gene: TRBD2; j_gene: TRBJ2-7; abundance: once; CDR3aa: CASSSGTSGDYSYEQYF; CDR3nt: TGCGCCAGCAGTTCCGGGACTAGCGGAGACTACTCCTACGAGCAGTACTTC
v_gene: TRBV3-1/TRBV3-2; d_gene: TRBD1; j_gene: TRBJ2-7; abundance: NA; CDR3aa: CASSPRDRSYEQYF; CDR3nt: TGTGCCAGCAGCCCTCGGGACAGATCCTACGAGCAGTACTTC
v_gene: TRBV7-8; d_gene: TRBD1; j_gene: TRBJ1-6; abundance: NA; CDR3aa: CASSFRRQGANNSPLHF; CDR3nt: TGTGCCAGCAGCTTCCGCAGGCAGGGGGCTAATAATTCACCCCTCCACTTT
v_gene: TRBV24-1; d_gene: NA; j_gene: TRBJ2-5; abundance: NA; CDR3aa: CATSDRGDQETQYF; CDR3nt: TGTGCCACCAGTGACAGGGGAGACCAAGAGACCCAGTACTTC
v_gene: TRBV11-2; d_gene: TRBD2; j_gene: TRBJ2-7; abundance: NA; CDR3aa: CASSLLLAGGSYEQYF; CDR3nt: TGTGCCAGCAGCTTATTACTAGCGGGGGGTTCCTACGAGCAGTACTTC
v_gene: TRBV10-3; d_gene: NA; j_gene: TRBJ1-2; abundance: few; CDR3aa: CAITDLNRLGNYGYTF; CDR3nt: TGTGCCATCACAGACCTAAACAGGCTGGGAAACTATGGCTACACCTTC
v_gene: TRBV4-3; d_gene: NA; j_gene: TRBJ2-3; abundance: NA; CDR3aa: CASSQAALADTQYF; CDR3nt: TGCGCCAGCAGCCAAGCAGCCCTGGCAGATACGCAGTATTTT
v_gene: TRBV7-3; d_gene: TRBD1; j_gene: TRBJ1-1; abundance: NA; CDR3aa: CASSPRDSSYTEAFF; CDR3nt: TGTGCCAGCAGCCCTCGGGACAGCTCTTACACTGAAGCTTTCTTT
v_gene: TRBV14; d_gene: NA; j_gene: TRBJ1-2; abundance: NA; CDR3aa: CASSQNRDYGYTF; CDR3nt: TGTGCCAGCAGCCAAAACAGGGACTATGGCTACACCTTC
v_gene: TRBV5-1; d_gene: NA; j_gene: TRBJ2-1; abundance: NA; CDR3aa: CASSPMNRYNEQFF; CDR3nt: TGCGCCAGCAGCCCCATGAACAGGTACAATGAGCAGTTCTTC
v_gene: TRBV10-3; d_gene: TRBD2; j_gene: TRBJ2-6; abundance: once; CDR3aa: CAISEREGSGANVLTF; CDR3nt: TGTGCCATCAGTGAGCGGGAGGGCTCTGGGGCCAACGTCCTGACTTTC
v_gene: TRBV29-1; d_gene: NA; j_gene: TRBJ2-3; abundance: once; CDR3aa: CSVVVRTDTQYF; CDR3nt: TGCAGCGTTGTAGTACGGACAGATACGCAGTATTTT
v_gene: TRBV7-3; d_gene: TRBD1; j_gene: TRBJ2-7; abundance: NA; CDR3aa: CASSPHYTDRENLLSYEQYF; CDR3nt: TGTGCCAGCAGCCCACACTACACGGACAGGGAAAATCTCCTCTCCTACGAGCAGTACTTC
v_gene: TRBV3-1/TRBV3-2; d_gene: NA; j_gene: TRBJ1-2; abundance: NA; CDR3aa: CASSQEDRGFYHYGYTF; CDR3nt: TGTGCCAGCAGCCAAGAGGATAGAGGGTTCTATCACTATGGCTACACCTTC